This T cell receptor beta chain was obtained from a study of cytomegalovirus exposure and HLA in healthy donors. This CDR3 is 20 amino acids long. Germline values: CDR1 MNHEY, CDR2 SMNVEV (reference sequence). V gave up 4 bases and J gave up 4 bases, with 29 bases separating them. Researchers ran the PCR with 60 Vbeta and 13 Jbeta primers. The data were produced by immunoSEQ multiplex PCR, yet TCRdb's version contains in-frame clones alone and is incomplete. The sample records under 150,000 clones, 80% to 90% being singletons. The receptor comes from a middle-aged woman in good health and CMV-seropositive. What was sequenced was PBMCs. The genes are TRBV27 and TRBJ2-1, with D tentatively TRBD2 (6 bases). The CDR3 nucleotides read TGTGCCAGCAGTTCCTACCTACCGACGAGCGGCGGGGTTCGTTACAATGAGCAGTTCTTC. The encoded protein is CASSSYLPTSGGVRYNEQFF.